This is a list of T cell receptor beta chains from one sample in a study of T cell repertoires in cytomegalovirus infection. TCRdb ran MiXCR on the reads and lists one entry per CDR3 protein. The repertoire includes approximately 700,000 distinct CDR3 sequences, 35% of them detected once, and 2.5% to 3.5% sits in the top ten. Specimen: PBMCs. These receptors were taken from a human donor in good health (CMV status not recorded). Some clones in this sample may be carry-over from other donors' samples. CDR3s include the opening cysteine and the closing phenylalanine or tryptophan. The D gene is left open where the match is weak. Clone size appears in some rows only: once, few, many, or a class for an expanded clone.

abundance	v_gene	j_gene	d_gene	CDR3nt	CDR3aa
few	TRBV7-9	TRBJ2-1	TRBD2	TGTGCCAGCAGCTTTCCCGGACTAGCGGATAACAATGAGCAGTTCTTC	CASSFPGLADNNEQFF
NA	TRBV5-1	TRBJ1-4	NA	TGCGCCAGCAGCTTGGAAATCGGCAGGGGAGCAACTAATGGAAAACTGTTTTTT	CASSLEIGRGATNGKLFF
few	TRBV5-1	TRBJ1-5	NA	TGCGCCAGCTCCCGGGGGGATTATAGCAATCAGCCCCAGCATTTT	CASSRGDYSNQPQHF
NA	TRBV28	TRBJ2-5	NA	TGTGCCAGCAGTTTAACCGGAAACCGACGCGAGACCCAGTACTTC	CASSLTGNRRETQYF
NA	TRBV27	TRBJ1-1	NA	TGTGCCAGCAGTTTATCGTTCGGCAGGGAGGGAACTGAAGCTTTCTTT	CASSLSFGREGTEAFF
few	TRBV28	TRBJ2-5	NA	TGTGCCAGCAGTTTAACCAAGATTGGCGGCCGGACCCAGTACTTC	CASSLTKIGGRTQYF
few	TRBV10-3	TRBJ2-3	NA	TGTGCCATCAGTGCGTTGGGTACCTTCACAGATACGCAGTATTTT	CAISALGTFTDTQYF
NA	TRBV6-1	TRBJ2-5	NA	TGTGCCAGCAGTGAAGTAGGGTGGAGAGAGACCCAGTACTTC	CASSEVGWRETQYF
NA	TRBV4-3	TRBJ2-3	TRBD2	TGCGCCAGCAAGAGTGCGGGGGGGATCACAGATACGCAGTATTTT	CASKSAGGITDTQYF
few	TRBV12-3/TRBV12-4	TRBJ2-1	NA	TGTGCCAGCAGTTTTCAGGGAGTTGAGCAGTTCTTC	CASSFQGVEQFF
once	TRBV20-1	TRBJ2-7	TRBD1	TGCAGTGCTAGAGTAAAGGGGGCTGCCTACGAGCAGTACTTC	CSARVKGAAYEQYF
NA	TRBV6-5	TRBJ2-6	NA	TGTGCCAGCAGTTACTCGGCAGGGAGGTACTCTGGGGCCAACGGCCTGACTTTC	CASSYSAGRYSGANGLTF
NA	TRBV5-4	TRBJ2-6	TRBD1	TGTGCCAGCAGCGCCCCCGGGACAGGGAGTCTTCGTGGGGCCAACGTCCTGACTTTC	CASSAPGTGSLRGANVLTF
NA	TRBV12-3/TRBV12-4	TRBJ2-1	NA	TGTGCCAGCAGCCCTAGAGGAGGGGGGGCCTCCTACAATGAGCAGTTCTTC	CASSPRGGGASYNEQFF
few	TRBV7-6	TRBJ1-1	NA	TGTGCCAGCACCCCCCGGGGAGGTGGCACTGAAGCTTTCTTT	CASTPRGGGTEAFF
NA	TRBV30	TRBJ1-1	TRBD1	TGTGCCTGGAGTGGACAGGGCAACACTGAAGCTTTCTTT	CAWSGQGNTEAFF
few	TRBV28	TRBJ2-1	TRBD2	TGTGCCAGCAGATCGCGGACTAGCGGGAGACTATCCTACAATGAGCAGTTCTTC	CASRSRTSGRLSYNEQFF
few	TRBV6-1	TRBJ1-4	NA	TGTGCCAGCAACTCCCAATTCGCAACTAATGAAAAACTGTTTTTT	CASNSQFATNEKLFF
few	TRBV5-6	TRBJ2-6	NA	TGTGCCAGCAAAGACAGTTCGGGGGCCAACGTCCTGACTTTC	CASKDSSGANVLTF
few	TRBV11-2	TRBJ1-1	NA	TGTGCCAGCAGCTTAAGTGAAGGATACGCAGCTTTCTTT	CASSLSEGYAAFF
few	TRBV6-1	TRBJ1-1	NA	TGTGCCGCGACACCACTGGGCCTGAACACTGAAGCTTTCTTT	CAATPLGLNTEAFF
NA	TRBV25-1	TRBJ1-1	NA	TGTGCCAGCAGTGAGAGCGGGCAGGGGAACACTGAAGCTTTCTTT	CASSESGQGNTEAFF
NA	TRBV5-1	TRBJ2-5	TRBD2	TGCGCCAGCAGCTTGGTACTAGCGGGGCAAGAGACCCAGTACTTC	CASSLVLAGQETQYF
few	TRBV7-2	TRBJ1-2	TRBD1	TGTGCCTCCAAAGGACAGGGGGGTGGCTACACCTTC	CASKGQGGGYTF
many	TRBV28	TRBJ1-6	NA	TGTGCCAGCAGTTTGGTAGGGTTTAATTCACCCCTCCACTTT	CASSLVGFNSPLHF
many	TRBV6-1	TRBJ2-7	TRBD2	TGTGCCAGCAGGGGGACTAGCGGGAGGATCGCTTCCTACGAGCAGTACTTC	CASRGTSGRIASYEQYF
NA	TRBV14	TRBJ2-2	NA	TGTGCCAGCAGCCAAAGGGAGTCCTGGGGCACCGGGGAGCTGTTTTTT	CASSQRESWGTGELFF
many	TRBV7-2	TRBJ2-7	NA	TGTGCCAGCAGCGGAGGGGCGGATAGCACCTACGAGCAGTACTTC	CASSGGADSTYEQYF
NA	TRBV7-9	TRBJ1-1	NA	TGTGCCAGCAGCTCTACCGGGACTTGGGACACTGAAGCTTTCTTT	CASSSTGTWDTEAFF
few	TRBV7-2	TRBJ2-7	TRBD1	TGTGCCAGCGGGACAGTCCCCTCCTACGAGCAGTACTTC	CASGTVPSYEQYF
NA	TRBV2	TRBJ2-7	NA	TGTGCCAGCCTCCTAAAGGGGTCGCTGGGTCAGTACTTC	CASLLKGSLGQYF
NA	TRBV4-1	TRBJ1-5	NA	TGCGCCAGCAGCCAAGATGGGACGGTATTACAGCCCCAGCATTTT	CASSQDGTVLQPQHF
NA	TRBV5-6	TRBJ2-7	NA	TGTGCCAGCAGCTTGTGGTCTTGGACTTCCTCCTACGAGCAGTACTTC	CASSLWSWTSSYEQYF
many	TRBV7-2	TRBJ1-6	TRBD1	TGTGCCAGCAGCTCTGGGGGCACAGGGGGCGTCCTTAATTCACCCCTCCACTTT	CASSSGGTGGVLNSPLHF
few	TRBV3-1	TRBJ1-2	TRBD1	TGTGCCATTTCGTCCGCGGGACAGGACAGCTATGGCTACACCTTC	CAISSAGQDSYGYTF
few	TRBV12-3/TRBV12-4	TRBJ1-1	NA	TGTGCCAGCGCGGTGACCAACACTGAAGCTTTCTTT	CASAVTNTEAFF
few	TRBV19	TRBJ2-5	TRBD2	TGTGCCAGTACCCCGACTAGCGGGAGGGGAGAGACCCAGTACTTC	CASTPTSGRGETQYF
NA	TRBV20-1	TRBJ2-1	NA	TGCAGTGCTAGCCTAAACAGGTACAATGAGCAGTTCTTC	CSASLNRYNEQFF
NA	TRBV7-9	TRBJ1-5	NA	TGTGCCACAACCGACGGTAATCAGCCCCAGCATTTT	CATTDGNQPQHF
NA	TRBV10-3	TRBJ2-7	NA	TGTGCCACTATGACAGGACGAGACGACGAGCAGTACTTC	CATMTGRDDEQYF
NA	TRBV19	TRBJ2-7	TRBD1	TGTGCCAGTAGCGGACAGGGAAGCTCCTACGAGCAGTACTTC	CASSGQGSSYEQYF
NA	TRBV28	TRBJ1-4	TRBD1	TGTGCCAGCATTAGGACAGGCTCTAATGAAAAACTGTTTTTT	CASIRTGSNEKLFF
few	TRBV7-6	TRBJ1-3	NA	TGTGCCAGCAGCTTTCCGGCCTCTGGAAACACCATATATTTT	CASSFPASGNTIYF
NA	TRBV12-3/TRBV12-4	TRBJ1-2	NA	TGTGCCAGCAGTCCGAACCCGCTCAGCGTTAACTATGGCTACACCTTC	CASSPNPLSVNYGYTF
NA	TRBV2	TRBJ2-1	TRBD2	TGTGCCAGCAGTTCACCTTCCGCCGGGACTAGCGGGGGGACCAGCTCCTACAATGAGCAGTTCTTC	CASSSPSAGTSGGTSSYNEQFF
NA	TRBV12-3/TRBV12-4	TRBJ1-3	NA	TGTGCCAGCAGTTCCTATATCCGGCCTGGAAACACCATATATTTT	CASSSYIRPGNTIYF
few	TRBV27	TRBJ1-2	NA	TGTGCCAGCAGTCAGGGAGCTAACTATGGCTACACCTTC	CASSQGANYGYTF
NA	TRBV7-9	TRBJ2-5	NA	TGTGCCAGCAGCTTACCCGGGGGCGAAAAGACCCAGTACTTC	CASSLPGGEKTQYF
few	TRBV27	TRBJ2-1	NA	TGTGCCAGCAGTTTATCGACGAGTAGCGAGCAGTTCTTC	CASSLSTSSEQFF